This T cell receptor beta chain derives from a study of technical replicates of blood from several donors. This table comes from immunoSEQ multiplex PCR, and its TCRdb copy is limited to in-frame clones, with some not included. Seen here are under 75,000 clones, over 90% observed once, and the top ten hold more than 4%. This receptor was obtained from a human donor in good health. Some clones in this sample may be carry-over from other donors' samples. The sample comprised PBMCs.

The CDR3 is CASSLAATGAYEQYF. In DNA form, the CDR3 reads TGTGCCAGCAGCTTGGCGGCGACAGGGGCCTACGAGCAGTACTTC. The chain employs TRBV11-1 and TRBJ2-7; 8 positions match TRBD1. This CDR3 is 15 amino acids long. CDR1 and CDR2 from the germline V gene are SGHAT and FQDESV (reference sequence). With V trimmed by 3 bases and J by 2 bases, 6 bases remained unmatched.